The present TCR beta chain was sequenced within a study of cytomegalovirus exposure and HLA in healthy donors. With 60 Vbeta and 13 Jbeta primers, the PCR was carried out. Using immunoSEQ multiplex PCR, the repertoire was profiled, and TCRdb retains in-frame clones only, with some absent. The data show approximately 180,000 clones, around 80% seen once. The V segment lost 10 bases and the J segment 2 bases; nucleotides outside the gene matches: 7. The CDR3 spans 13 residues. The V gene's germline CDR1 is SEHNR and CDR2 FQNEAQ (reference sequence). This receptor was taken from a man between 18 and 35 years old in good health and CMV-seronegative. V gene TRBV7-9 combines with J gene TRBJ2-7, with TRBD1 identical over 8 bases. Sequencing was performed on PBMCs. For the CDR3, the DNA is TGTGCCACCGCCGGGACAGGCACCTACGAGCAGTACTTC. This translates into CATAGTGTYEQYF.